The present TCR beta chain was sequenced within a study of blood T cell repertoires in COVID-19. On the study more broadly: Collection of acute and convalescent COVID-19 samples took place in the United States, Italy and Spain. T cells, B-cell-depleted T cells, or PBMCs supplied cDNA or gDNA.

Original analysis: Amplification of reference gene primers provided the estimated nucleated cell counts. Measured with immunoSEQ multiplex PCR; TCRdb has only the in-frame clones, and not every one. The DNA gave D and trimming, while V, J and clone size come from that table. Of roughly 200,000 clones detected, roughly 90% appear once; the ten largest clones hold 0.6% to 0.8%. This clone has only one observation. The V gene's germline CDR1 is KGHSH and CDR2 LQKENI. V lost 1 base and J lost 10, with 8 bases in between. CDR3 length equals 13 residues. The specimen was peripheral blood. The TCR comes from a man aged 45-65 years with acute or convalescent COVID-19. The chain recombines TRBV18 with TRBJ1-6; D unresolved. This CDR3 is CASSPQNGSPLHF. For the CDR3, the DNA is TGTGCCAGCTCACCACAGAATGGCTCACCCCTCCACTTT.